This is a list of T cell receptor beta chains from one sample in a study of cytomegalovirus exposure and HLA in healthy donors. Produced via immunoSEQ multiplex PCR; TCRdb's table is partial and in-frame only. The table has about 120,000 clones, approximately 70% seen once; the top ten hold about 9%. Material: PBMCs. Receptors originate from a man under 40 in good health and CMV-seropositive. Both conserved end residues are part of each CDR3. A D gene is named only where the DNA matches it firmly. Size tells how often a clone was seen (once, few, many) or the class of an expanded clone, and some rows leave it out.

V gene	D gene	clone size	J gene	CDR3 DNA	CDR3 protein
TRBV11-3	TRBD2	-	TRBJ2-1	TGTGCCAGCAGCTATTCTAGCGGAACCTCCTACAATGAGCAGTTCTTC	CASSYSSGTSYNEQFF
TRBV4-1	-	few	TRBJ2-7	TGCGCCAGCAGCCAAGGGATTGGGGTTATGGCGGGCGACTCCTACGAGCAGTACTTC	CASSQGIGVMAGDSYEQYF
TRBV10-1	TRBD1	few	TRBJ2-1	TGCGCCAGCAGCAGGACAGGGGCCAATGAGCAGTTCTTC	CASSRTGANEQFF
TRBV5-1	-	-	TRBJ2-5	TGCGCCAGCAGCTTAGTCGCGGGGCATGAAGAGACCCAGTACTTC	CASSLVAGHEETQYF
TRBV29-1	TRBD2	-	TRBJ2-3	TGCAGCGTTGTTAGCGGGGGGGCCGTGGTAGATACGCAGTATTTT	CSVVSGGAVVDTQYF
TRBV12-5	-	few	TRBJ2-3	TGTGCTAGTGGTTTGGTAAAGACTCCCAGCACAGATACGCAGTATTTT	CASGLVKTPSTDTQYF
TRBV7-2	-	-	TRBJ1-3	TGTGCCAGCAGCTTTAACCCGGGAGCTAATACTGGAAACACCATATATTTT	CASSFNPGANTGNTIYF
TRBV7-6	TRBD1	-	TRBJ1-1	TGTGCCAGTAGCGCCAGGGACAGGGGGAAGGAAGCTTTCTTT	CASSARDRGKEAFF
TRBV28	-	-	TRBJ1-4	TGTGCCAGCAGTTTAGGGGGACTGGAAAAACTGTTTTTT	CASSLGGLEKLFF
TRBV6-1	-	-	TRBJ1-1	TGTGCCAGCAGAAACTCTCTGCGGGGGGGTGAAGCTTTCTTT	CASRNSLRGGEAFF
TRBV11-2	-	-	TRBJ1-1	TGTGCCAGCAGCGCAGGGCTTGCAGAAGCTTTCTTT	CASSAGLAEAFF
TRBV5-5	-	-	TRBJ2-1	TGTGCCAGCTTCCCCGAAGGGAGGCCCTACAATGAGCAGTTCTTC	CASFPEGRPYNEQFF
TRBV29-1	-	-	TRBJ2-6	TGCAGCGTTGGGACCTCGGGGGTCCCTGGGGCCAACGTCCTGACTTTC	CSVGTSGVPGANVLTF
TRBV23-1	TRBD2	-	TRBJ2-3	TGCGCCAGCAGTCCGCCGGGACTACCCAGCACAGATACGCAGTATTTT	CASSPPGLPSTDTQYF
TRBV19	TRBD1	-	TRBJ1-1	TGTGCCAGTAGACCGGGACAGGGATACACTGAAGCTTTCTTT	CASRPGQGYTEAFF
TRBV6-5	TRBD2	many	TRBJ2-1	TGTGCCAGCAGTTATAAGACTAGCGGGATTGGGGAGCAGTTCTTC	CASSYKTSGIGEQFF
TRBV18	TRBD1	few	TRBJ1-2	TGTGCCAGCTCACCGAATCTACTGACAGGGGGGGCTATCTATGGCTACACCTTC	CASSPNLLTGGAIYGYTF
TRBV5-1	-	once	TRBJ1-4	TGCGCCAGCAGCTGGCCGGAAGGGGGATCGGGGGAAAAACTGTTTTTT	CASSWPEGGSGEKLFF
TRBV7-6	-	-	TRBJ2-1	TGTGCCAGCAGCCGGGCCGACAGGAGCTCCTACAATGAGCAGTTCTTC	CASSRADRSSYNEQFF
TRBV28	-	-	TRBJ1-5	TGTGCCAGCATGGAAGGAGTTAGCAATCAGCCCCAGCATTTT	CASMEGVSNQPQHF
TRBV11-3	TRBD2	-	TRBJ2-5	TGTGCCAGCAGCTCACGTAGCGGGAGGGAGTGGGAGACCCAGTACTTC	CASSSRSGREWETQYF
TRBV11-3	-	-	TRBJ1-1	TGTGCCAGCACCCCGGGACACCATGTGAACACTGAAGCTTTCTTT	CASTPGHHVNTEAFF
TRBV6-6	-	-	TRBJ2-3	TGTGCCAGCAGTCTCCCGGGCCTAGCTGGCACAGATACGCAGTATTTT	CASSLPGLAGTDTQYF
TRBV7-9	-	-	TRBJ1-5	TGTGCCAGCAGCCCCACGCTCAGGGGAGGCAATCAGCCCCAGCATTTT	CASSPTLRGGNQPQHF
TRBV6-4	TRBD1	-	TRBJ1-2	TGTGCCAGCAGTGACGAGGACAGGGGCGGCTACACCTTC	CASSDEDRGGYTF
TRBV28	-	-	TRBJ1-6	TGTGCCAGCAGTCTGGCCAGGGCTTCACCCCTCCACTTT	CASSLARASPLHF
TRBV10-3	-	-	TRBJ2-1	TGTGCCATCAGTGCCGGGATCGGGGATATTGACAATGAGCAGTTCTTC	CAISAGIGDIDNEQFF
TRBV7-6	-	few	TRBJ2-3	TGTGCCAGCAGCTTAATCTCGGGTTACACAGATACGCAGTATTTT	CASSLISGYTDTQYF
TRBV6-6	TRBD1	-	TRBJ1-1	TGTGCCAGCAGTCCTGTATCCGGGACAGCGAACACTGAAGCTTTCTTT	CASSPVSGTANTEAFF